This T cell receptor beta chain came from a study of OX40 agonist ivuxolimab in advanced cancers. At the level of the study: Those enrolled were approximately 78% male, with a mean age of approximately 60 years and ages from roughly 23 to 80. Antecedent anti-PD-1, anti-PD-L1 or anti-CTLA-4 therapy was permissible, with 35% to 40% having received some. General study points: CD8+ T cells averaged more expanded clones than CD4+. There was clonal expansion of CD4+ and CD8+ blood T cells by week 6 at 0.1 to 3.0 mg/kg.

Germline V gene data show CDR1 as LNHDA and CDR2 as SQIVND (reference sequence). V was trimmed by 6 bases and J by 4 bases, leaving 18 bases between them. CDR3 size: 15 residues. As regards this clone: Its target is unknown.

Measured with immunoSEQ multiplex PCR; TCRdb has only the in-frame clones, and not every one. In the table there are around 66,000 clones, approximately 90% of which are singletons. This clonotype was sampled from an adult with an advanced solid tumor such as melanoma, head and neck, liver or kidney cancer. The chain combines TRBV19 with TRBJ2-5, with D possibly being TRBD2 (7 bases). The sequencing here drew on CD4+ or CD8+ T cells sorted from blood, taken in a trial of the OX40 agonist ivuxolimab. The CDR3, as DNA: TGTGCCAGTAGACCCCGGGGGGCTGGGGGAGAGACCCAGTACTTC. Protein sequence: CASRPRGAGGETQYF.